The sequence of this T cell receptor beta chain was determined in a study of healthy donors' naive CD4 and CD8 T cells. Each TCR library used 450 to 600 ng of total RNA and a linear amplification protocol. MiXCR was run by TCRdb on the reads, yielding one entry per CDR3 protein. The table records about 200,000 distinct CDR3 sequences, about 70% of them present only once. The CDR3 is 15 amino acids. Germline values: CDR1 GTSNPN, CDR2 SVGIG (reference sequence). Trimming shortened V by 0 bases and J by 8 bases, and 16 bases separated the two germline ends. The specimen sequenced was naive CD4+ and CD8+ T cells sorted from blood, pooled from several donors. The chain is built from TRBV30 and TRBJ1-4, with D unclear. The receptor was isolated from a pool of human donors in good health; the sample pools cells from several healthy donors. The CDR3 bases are TGTGCCTGGAGTGTATCGGAGATGCTAGGAGAAAAACTGTTTTTT. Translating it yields CAWSVSEMLGEKLFF. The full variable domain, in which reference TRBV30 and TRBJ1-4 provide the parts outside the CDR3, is SQTIHQWPATLVQPVGSPLSLECTVEGTSNPNLYWYRQAAGRGLQLLFYSVGIGQISSEVPQNLSASRPQDRQFILSSKKLLLSDSGFYLCAWSVSEMLGEKLFFGSGTQLSVL.